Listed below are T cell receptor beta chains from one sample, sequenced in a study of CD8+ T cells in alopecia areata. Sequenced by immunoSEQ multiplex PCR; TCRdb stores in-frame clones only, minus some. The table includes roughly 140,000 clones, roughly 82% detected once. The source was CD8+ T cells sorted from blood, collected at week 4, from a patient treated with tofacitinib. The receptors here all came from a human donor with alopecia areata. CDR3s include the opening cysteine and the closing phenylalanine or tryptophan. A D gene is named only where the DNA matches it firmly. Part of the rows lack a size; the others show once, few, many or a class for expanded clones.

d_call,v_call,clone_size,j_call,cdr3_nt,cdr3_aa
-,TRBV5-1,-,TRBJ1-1,TGCGCCAGCAGCTCTGGAGAGGGGAACACTGAAGCTTTCTTT,CASSSGEGNTEAFF
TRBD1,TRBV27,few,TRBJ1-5,TGTGCCAGCAGTTCCTCGACAGGGTACAATCAGCCCCAGCATTTT,CASSSSTGYNQPQHF
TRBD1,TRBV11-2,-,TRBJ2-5,TGTGCCAGCAGCCCCGGACAGGGGCCCCAAGAGACCCAGTACTTC,CASSPGQGPQETQYF
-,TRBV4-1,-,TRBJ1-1,TGCGCCAGCAGCCCCCGTCTCCCGCGATCAAACACTGAAGCTTTCTTT,CASSPRLPRSNTEAFF
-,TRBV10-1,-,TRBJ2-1,TGCGCCAGCAGCCCACGGGGGAGTGCCTACAATGAGCAGTTCTTC,CASSPRGSAYNEQFF
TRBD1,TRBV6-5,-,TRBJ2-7,TGTGCCAGCAGCGGACAGGGGGTTGCCTACGAGCAGTACTTC,CASSGQGVAYEQYF
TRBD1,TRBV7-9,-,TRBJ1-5,TGTGCCAGCAGCTTGGCAGGGGGCGAAAGACAGCCCCAGCATTTT,CASSLAGGERQPQHF
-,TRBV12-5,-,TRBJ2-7,TGTGCTAGTGGTTTGGCGACCCCCCGGGACCCGCGCTACGAGCAGTACTTC,CASGLATPRDPRYEQYF
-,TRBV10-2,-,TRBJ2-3,TGCGCCAGCAGTGACCCGTACAGGGTGGAAGATACGCAGTATTTT,CASSDPYRVEDTQYF
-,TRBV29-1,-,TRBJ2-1,TGCAGCGTTTGGTCCTACAATGAGCAGTTCTTC,CSVWSYNEQFF
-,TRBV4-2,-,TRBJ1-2,TGTGCCAGCAGCCAAGATCTTGGGGCCGGGGGTGGCTACACCTTC,CASSQDLGAGGGYTF
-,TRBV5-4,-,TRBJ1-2,TGTGCCAGCAGCTCCGCGGGGGAACCTCCGGGCTACACCTTC,CASSSAGEPPGYTF
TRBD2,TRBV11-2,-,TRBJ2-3,TGTGCCAGCAGCGTGGTTGGCGGGGGAAACACAGATACGCAGTATTTT,CASSVVGGGNTDTQYF
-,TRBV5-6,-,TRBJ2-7,TGTGCCAGCAGCTTGGCCGGGCTGCCCTACGAGCAGTACTTC,CASSLAGLPYEQYF
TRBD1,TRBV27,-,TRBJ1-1,TGTGCCAGCAGTTTCTCTCCCGGACAGGGCTTCATCTTCAACACTGAAGCTTTCTTT,CASSFSPGQGFIFNTEAFF
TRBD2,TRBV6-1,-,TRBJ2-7,TGTGCCAGCAGTGAAAGGAGCGGGGCCTACGAGCAGTACTTC,CASSERSGAYEQYF
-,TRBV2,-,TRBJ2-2,TGTGCCAGCAGCTTATTTGACACCGGGGAGCTGTTTTTT,CASSLFDTGELFF
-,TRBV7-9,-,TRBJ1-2,TGTGCCAGCAGCTGGACGGACAGCTATGGCTACACCTTC,CASSWTDSYGYTF
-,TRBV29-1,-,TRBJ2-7,TGCAGCCCAAATGGCAGGGAAGTTCTTACCTACGAGCAGTACTTC,CSPNGREVLTYEQYF
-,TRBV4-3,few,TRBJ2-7,TGCGCCAGCAGCCAAGATAGTCTAGTCCGGGACGAGCAGTACTTC,CASSQDSLVRDEQYF
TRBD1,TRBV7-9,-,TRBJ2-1,TGTGCCAGCAGCTCCGGGACAGGGGACAATGAGCAGTTCTTC,CASSSGTGDNEQFF
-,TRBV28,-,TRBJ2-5,TGTGCCAGCAGTTTATTTCCCGGATCGGAAGAGACCCAGTACTTC,CASSLFPGSEETQYF
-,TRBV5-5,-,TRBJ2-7,TGTGCCAGCAGCTTCTCCGGGACAATCCACGAGCAGTACTTC,CASSFSGTIHEQYF
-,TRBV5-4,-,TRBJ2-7,TGTGCCAGCAGCCCTGTTGGTGACGAGCAGTACTTC,CASSPVGDEQYF
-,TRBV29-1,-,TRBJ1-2,TGCAGCGTTGAAAATGAGCCTGGAGATGGCTACACCTTC,CSVENEPGDGYTF
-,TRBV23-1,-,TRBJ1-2,TGCGCCAGCAGTCCGAATCAGGGGTTATCGGGAGGCTACACCTTC,CASSPNQGLSGGYTF
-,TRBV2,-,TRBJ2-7,TGTGCCAGCATGGACAAAACCTACGAGCAGTACTTC,CASMDKTYEQYF
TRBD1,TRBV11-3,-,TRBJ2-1,TGTGCCAGCAGCGGGCGGGACAGGGGGCCCAACAATGAGCAGTTCTTC,CASSGRDRGPNNEQFF
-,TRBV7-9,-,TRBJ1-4,TGTGCCAGCAGCCCAAGGGCGGCCCCTAATGAAAAACTGTTTTTT,CASSPRAAPNEKLFF
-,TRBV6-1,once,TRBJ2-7,TGTGCCAGCAGTGAAGCCCTTACCTACGAGCAGTACTTC,CASSEALTYEQYF
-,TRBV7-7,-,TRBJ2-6,TGTGCTAGCAGCCCGATGGGGGCTTATTCTGGGGCCAACGTCCTGACTTTC,CASSPMGAYSGANVLTF
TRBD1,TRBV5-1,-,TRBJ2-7,TGCGCCAGCAGCTTAGGGACAGGAGCCTACGAGCAGTACTTC,CASSLGTGAYEQYF
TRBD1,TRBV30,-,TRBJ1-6,TGTGCCTGGGTCATCCCCGGACAGGGGGCGATAACACCCCTCCACTTT,CAWVIPGQGAITPLHF
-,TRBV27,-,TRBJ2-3,TGTGCCAGCAGTTTAGGAGCCCTCAGCACAGATACGCAGTATTTT,CASSLGALSTDTQYF
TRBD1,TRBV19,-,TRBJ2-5,TGTGCCAGTAGTATGGGACAGGGATCAGGAGAGACCCAGTACTTC,CASSMGQGSGETQYF
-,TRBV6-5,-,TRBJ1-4,TGTGCCAGCAGTTACGGGGGTTCCGCCGGAAAACTGTTTTTT,CASSYGGSAGKLFF
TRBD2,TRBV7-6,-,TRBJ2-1,TGTGCCAGCAGCTTAGAAGCGGGGGGCCTCAATGAGCAGTTCTTC,CASSLEAGGLNEQFF
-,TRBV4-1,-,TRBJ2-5,TGCGCCAGCAGCCAAGATCCCGGACAGTTCGAGACCCAGTACTTC,CASSQDPGQFETQYF
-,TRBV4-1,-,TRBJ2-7,TGCGCCAGCAGCCAAGATACTAGCTGGTACGAGCAGTACTTC,CASSQDTSWYEQYF
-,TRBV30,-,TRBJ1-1,TGTGCCTTGCGGGGGGGTGAAGCTTTCTTT,CALRGGEAFF
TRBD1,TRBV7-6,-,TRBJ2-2,TGTGCCAGCAGCTACCGGGACAGGGGACTGAACACCGGGGAGCTGTTTTTT,CASSYRDRGLNTGELFF
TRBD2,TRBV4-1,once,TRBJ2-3,TGCGCCAGCAGCCAAGAAGCGGGGGGGAGCACAGATACGCAGTATTTT,CASSQEAGGSTDTQYF
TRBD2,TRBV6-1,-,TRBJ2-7,TGTGCCAGCAGTGTGGCTAGCGGGGGCGACGAGCAGTACTTC,CASSVASGGDEQYF
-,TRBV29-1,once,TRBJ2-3,TGCAGCGCCATGCAGGGGCTAGAGGATACGCAGTATTTT,CSAMQGLEDTQYF
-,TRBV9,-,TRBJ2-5,TGTGCCAGCAGCGTAGACAGTGGGTCGGCCCAGTACTTC,CASSVDSGSAQYF
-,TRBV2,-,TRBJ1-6,TGTGCCAGCAGTGAGGACAGATCCTATAATTCACCCCTCCACTTT,CASSEDRSYNSPLHF
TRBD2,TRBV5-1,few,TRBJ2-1,TGCGCCAGCAGCGACGGACTAGCATATAATGAGCAGTTCTTC,CASSDGLAYNEQFF
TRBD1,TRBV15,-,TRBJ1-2,TGTGCCACCAGCAGGGACACCGGGACAGCCTATGGCTACACCTTC,CATSRDTGTAYGYTF
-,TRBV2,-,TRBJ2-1,TGTGCCAGCATTGCGGGGAATGAGCAGTTCTTC,CASIAGNEQFF
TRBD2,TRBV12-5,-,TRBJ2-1,TGTGCTAGTGGTCGGCGGGGGGCCTACAATGAGCAGTTCTTC,CASGRRGAYNEQFF
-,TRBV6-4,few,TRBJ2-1,TGTGCCAGCAGCGCAGGAAATGAGCAGTTCTTC,CASSAGNEQFF
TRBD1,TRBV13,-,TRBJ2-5,TGTGCCAGCAGCTTCAGACAGGGACCGCAAGAGACCCAGTACTTC,CASSFRQGPQETQYF
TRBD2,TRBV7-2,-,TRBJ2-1,TGTGCCAGCAGCTTAGTCGGGGGGGCCTACAATGAGCAGTTCTTC,CASSLVGGAYNEQFF
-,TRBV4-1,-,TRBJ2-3,TGCGCCAGCAGCCAAGTGTGGGGGGGGCGTGATACGCAGTATTTT,CASSQVWGGRDTQYF
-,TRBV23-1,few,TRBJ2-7,TGCGCCAGCAGGGAGGTAGGGCCCGGCAAGATCGGCGAGCAGTACTTC,CASREVGPGKIGEQYF
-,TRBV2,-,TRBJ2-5,TGTGCCAGCAGCTCCGAACTAGCACCCCAAGAGACCCAGTACTTC,CASSSELAPQETQYF
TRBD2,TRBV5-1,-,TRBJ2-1,TGCGCCAGCATCGCCATCCCGGGACTAGCTCGGGATGAGCAGTTCTTC,CASIAIPGLARDEQFF